What follows are 23 T cell receptor beta chains derived from one specimen sequenced in a study of beta chain features in type 1 diabetes. As every portion of the isolated RNA was reverse transcribed, the sequencing read expressed TCRB transcripts. TCRdb's table, derived via immunoSEQ multiplex PCR, lists solely in-frame clones and lacks some. The sample yields some 330,000 clones, 11% seen once. The sample comprised naive CD4+ T cells from blood. The receptors derive from a woman in her twenties or thirties in good health.

This clone came up a few times. The chain recombines TRBV7-2 with TRBJ1-5, with D perhaps matching TRBD1 (5 bases). The CDR3 is 13 residues long. Germline lookup yields CDR1 SGHTA and CDR2 FQGNSA. Trimming took off 3 bases at V and 4 bases at J, with 7 bases between the two ends. This CDR3 reads CASSLGRNQPQHF. The CDR3 nucleotides are TGTGCCAGCAGCTTGGGGCGGAATCAGCCCCAGCATTTT.

This clone was seen a few times. The chain has TRBV13 and TRBJ2-3; 8 nucleotides match TRBD2. V lost 5 bases to trimming and J lost 7 bases; unmatched junction nucleotides: 8. CDR1 and CDR2 from the germline V gene are PRHDT and FYEKMQ (reference sequence). The CDR3 is made up of 14 amino acids. As DNA, the CDR3 is TGTGCCAGCAGCCCCCGGGAGGGCCTTAATACGCAGTATTTT. Residues: CASSPREGLNTQYF.

The rearrangement uses TRBV9 and TRBJ2-7, with 8 bases fitting TRBD1. The J segment lost 7 bases and the V segment lost 1 base, leaving 10 bases of the junction unmatched. CDR1 is SGDLS, CDR2 YYNGEE, per germline. This CDR3 has 15 residues. CDR3 sequence reads: CASSVHGTGPLEQYF. In DNA form, the CDR3 reads TGTGCCAGCAGCGTACACGGGACAGGACCCCTGGAGCAGTACTTC.

This clone was counted only a few times. This chain uses TRBV29-1 with TRBJ2-1; D call uncertain. This CDR3 spans 14 amino acids. Germline V gene data show CDR1 as SQVTM and CDR2 as ANQGSEA. V shed 8 bases and J shed 4 bases, with 18 bases lying between them. CDR3 coding DNA: TGCAGCTTGCTCGATACCGTAACTTACAATGAGCAGTTCTTC. Translation: CSLLDTVTYNEQFF.

The rearrangement joins TRBV7-3 to TRBJ1-5; 7 nucleotides align to TRBD1. The CDR3 spans 13 residues. The V segment lost 5 bases and the J segment 7 bases; nucleotides outside the gene matches: 5. Per the germline V gene, CDR1 is SGHTA and CDR2 is FQGTGA. The CDR3 is CASSTGVGQPQHF. CDR3 coding DNA: TGTGCCAGCAGCACAGGGGTAGGACAGCCCCAGCATTTT.

The CDR3 bases are TGTGCCAGCAGCTTGGCAGGGGGCGCAACCGGGGAGCTGTTTTTT. Its translation: CASSLAGGATGELFF. V is TRBV5-6 and J is TRBJ2-2; 8 positions agree with TRBD1. This CDR3 is built from 15 residues. The germline CDR1 and CDR2 sequences are SGHDT and YYEEEE. J was trimmed by 5 bases and V by 0 bases; bases with no gene match: 3. The full variable domain, rest sourced from reference TRBV5-6 and TRBJ2-2, is DAGVTQSPTHLIKTRGQQVTLRCSPKSGHDTVSWYQQALGQGPQFIFQYYEEEERQRGNFPDRFSGHQFPNYSSELNVNALLLGDSALYLCASSLAGGATGELFFGEGSRLTVL.

The J gene is TRBJ1-1, the V gene TRBV30, with TRBD1 identical over 8 bases. The CDR3 sequence is 15 residues long. Germline V gene lookup returns CDR1 GTSNPN and CDR2 SVGIG (reference sequence). V lost 5 bases to trimming and J lost 0 bases; unmatched junction nucleotides: 8. CDR3 sequence: CAWGRTGILNTEAFF. In nucleotides, the CDR3 is TGTGCCTGGGGACGGACAGGGATTTTGAACACTGAAGCTTTCTTT.

This clone was seen more than once but under ten times. The chain joins TRBV6-5 to TRBJ2-7; weak D call: TRBD1 (5 bases). Deletions cut 5 bases from V and 1 base from J, with 9 bases between. Germline V gives CDR1 MNHEY, CDR2 SVGAGI. The length of the CDR3 is 13 residues. The CDR3 nucleotides read TGTGCCAGCAGTCGCGACAGATCCTACGAGCAGTACTTC. Encoded protein: CASSRDRSYEQYF.

This chain uses TRBV27 with TRBJ1-1; 7 bases are shared with TRBD1. The germline CDR1 and CDR2 sequences are MNHEY and SMNVEV (reference sequence). The J segment lost 1 base and the V segment lost 7 bases, leaving 6 bases of the junction unmatched. This CDR3 region has 14 residues. The CDR3 is CASKLGTENTEAFF. The DNA of the CDR3 is TGTGCCAGCAAACTCGGGACAGAGAACACTGAAGCTTTCTTT.

This clone was counted a few times. V gene TRBV7-2 combines with J gene TRBJ2-5, with TRBD2 matching 9 bases. CDR1 and CDR2 (germline): SGHTA, FQGNSA. The CDR3 spans 15 residues. J gave up 2 bases and V 1 base, and 2 bases lay outside the gene matches. The CDR3 region has the DNA TGTGCCAGCAGCTTAGGGACTAGCGAACAAGAGACCCAGTACTTC. The encoded protein is CASSLGTSEQETQYF.

This clone was observed a few times. V and J are TRBV5-4 and TRBJ1-1; D ambiguous. Germline V lookup: CDR1 SGHNT, CDR2 YYREEE (reference sequence). The length of the CDR3 is 14 residues. Trimming cost V 0 bases and J 5 bases, with 11 bases left between them. As DNA, the CDR3 is TGTGCCAGCAGCTTGGGTATCACCGAGACTGAAGCTTTCTTT. Protein product: CASSLGITETEAFF.

There are a few counts of this clone. Written as DNA, the CDR3 is TGTGCCAGCAGGCAGGGGGCGGGTACCGGGGAGCTGTTTTTT. Its protein is CASRQGAGTGELFF. The V gene is TRBV27, the J gene TRBJ2-2; 8 bases map to TRBD1. V lost 6 bases and J lost 5; bases outside the gene matches: 5. The V gene's germline CDR1 is MNHEY and CDR2 SMNVEV (reference sequence). This CDR3 has 14 residues.

V gene TRBV2 combines with J gene TRBJ2-5; 8 bases are a match to TRBD1. Trimming removed 8 bases from V and 4 bases from J; junction bases left unmatched: 9. The germline CDR1 and CDR2 sequences are SNHLY and FYNNEI. The CDR3 loop spans 14 amino acids. CDR3 coding DNA: TGTGCCAGCGGACGGACAGGGCTCGGAGAGACCCAGTACTTC. Residues: CASGRTGLGETQYF. Based on the CDR3 plus reference TRBV2 and TRBJ2-5, the full variable domain is EPEVTQTPSHQVTQMGQEVILRCVPISNHLYFYWYRQILGQKVEFLVSFYNNEISEKSEIFDDQFSVERPDGSNFTLKIRSTKLEDSAMYFCASGRTGLGETQYFGPGTRLLVL.

This clone was detected a few times. The CDR3 protein is CASSPGQGISYGYTF. The CDR3 DNA is TGTGCCAGTAGCCCGGGACAGGGGATCAGCTATGGCTACACCTTC. J is TRBJ1-2 and V is TRBV19; the match to TRBD1 covers 10 bases. Germline V lookup: CDR1 LNHDA, CDR2 SQIVND (reference sequence). V lost 6 bases to trimming and J lost 4 bases; unmatched junction nucleotides: 8. This CDR3 contains 15 residues.

V is TRBV11-2 and J is TRBJ2-7; 8 nucleotides agree with TRBD1. Germline V gives CDR1 SGHAT, CDR2 FQNNGV. Trimming at V came to 5 bases and at J to 6 bases, leaving 6 bases not matched to a gene. The CDR3 runs 13 residues. In nucleotides, the CDR3 is TGTGCCAGCAGCACCGACAGGGGCGGCGAGCAGTACTTC. It codes for CASSTDRGGEQYF.

This clone has a handful of counts. This chain links TRBV5-5 with TRBJ2-1, with 7 nucleotides matching TRBD2. Germline V CDR1 and CDR2: SGHKS, YYEKEE (reference sequence). CDR3 size: 16 residues. Germline trimming cut 1 base from V and 5 bases from J; bases unmatched to any gene: 9. CDR3: CASSLIPGGTHNEQFF. Here the CDR3 DNA reads TGTGCCAGCAGCTTGATACCGGGGGGAACCCACAATGAGCAGTTCTTC.

The chain joins TRBV7-2 to TRBJ2-3, with D possibly TRBD2 on 5 matching bases. Germline V gene lookup returns CDR1 SGHTA and CDR2 FQGNSA. V dropped 10 bases and J dropped 6 bases, with 17 bases sitting between them. The CDR3 consists of 13 residues. CDR3 nucleotides: TGTGCCATTGAGCCGACTGGCGGGGATACGCAGTATTTT. It specifies CAIEPTGGDTQYF.

A few counts support this clone. The CDR3 loop reads CASRLTSGSFSYEQYF. In DNA form, the CDR3 reads TGTGCCAGCCGACTGACTAGCGGGAGTTTCTCCTACGAGCAGTACTTC. The chain has TRBV11-2 and TRBJ2-7; 12 nucleotides agree with TRBD2. CDR3 length equals 16 residues. The germline V gene has CDR1 SGHAT and CDR2 FQNNGV. The ends lost 8 bases at V and 0 bases at J; junction bases unmatched: 8.

The genes are TRBV18 and TRBJ2-6; TRBD2 matches 12 bases. The V gene end was trimmed by 3 bases and the J gene end by 2 bases; junction bases not matched to a gene: 11. The CDR3 spans 20 residues. Germline CDR1 KGHSH, CDR2 LQKENI. The CDR3, as DNA: TGTGCCAGCTCACCCAGTTCTAGCGGGAGGGCCTTTGCTGGGGCCAACGTCCTGACTTTC. Translating it yields CASSPSSSGRAFAGANVLTF. Full variable domain (missing parts from reference TRBV18 and TRBJ2-6): NAGVMQNPRHLVRRRGQEARLRCSPMKGHSHVYWYRQLPEEGLKFMVYLQKENIIDESGMPKERFSAEFPKEGPSILRIQQVVRGDSAAYFCASSPSSSGRAFAGANVLTFGAGSRLTVL.

The chain joins TRBV7-2 to TRBJ2-7; D is possibly TRBD1 (5 bases). Germline V gene data show CDR1 as SGHTA and CDR2 as FQGNSA. Between the trimmed V and J ends, which lost 5 bases and 2 bases, there was a span of 16 bases. CDR3 length equals 15 residues. DNA of the CDR3: TGTGCCAGCAGCAGCGTAGGGGTAGGCGCCTACGAGCAGTACTTC. Encoded protein: CASSSVGVGAYEQYF.

The chain joins TRBV19 to TRBJ1-2, with TRBD1 matching 7 bases. Germline V gives CDR1 LNHDA, CDR2 SQIVND (reference sequence). Trimming took 6 bases from V and 2 from J; bases not matched to a gene: 6. The CDR3 consists of 14 residues. The DNA of the CDR3 is TGTGCCAGTAGCCGGGACAGACTGAACTATGGCTACACCTTC. Translated: CASSRDRLNYGYTF.

The chain couples TRBV9 to TRBJ1-1; D not resolved. The length of the CDR3 is 13 residues. V lost 0 bases, J lost 3 bases, and 6 bases lay in between. Germline V CDR1 and CDR2: SGDLS, YYNGEE. Here the CDR3 reads CASSVDADTEAFF. The CDR3, as DNA: TGTGCCAGCAGCGTAGATGCGGACACTGAAGCTTTCTTT.

This clone was observed a handful of times. This chain joins TRBV4-3 and TRBJ2-1, with D perhaps matching TRBD2 (6 bases). Germline lookup yields CDR1 LGHNA and CDR2 YSLEER. V lost 0 bases to trimming and J lost 4 bases, with 19 bases between them. CDR3 length equals 18 residues. CDR3 bases: TGCGCCAGCAGCCAAGATCATTATGGAAGCGGGCCATACAATGAGCAGTTCTTC. This gives the protein CASSQDHYGSGPYNEQFF.